These 25 T cell receptor beta chains originate from one sample sequenced in a study of cytomegalovirus exposure and HLA in healthy donors. A multiplex PCR was run with 60 Vbeta primers and 13 Jbeta primers. The method was immunoSEQ multiplex PCR; TCRdb's version includes in-frame clones alone and lacks a portion of them. Of some 200,000 clones listed, approximately 80% are singletons. Material: PBMCs. These receptors all come from a man aged 35-49 years in good health and CMV-seronegative.

This chain connects TRBV4-3 to TRBJ1-1; D call uncertain. Trimming removed 0 bases at V and 5 bases at J, with 16 bases between. Germline CDR1 LGHNA, CDR2 YSLEER. The CDR3 consists of 16 residues. The CDR3 region is CASSQDHNPGGTEAFF. As DNA, the CDR3 is TGCGCCAGCAGCCAAGATCATAACCCCGGCGGGACTGAAGCTTTCTTT.

There are a few counts of this clone. CDR3 protein: CASSQVLGGEQFF. CDR3 in DNA: TGTGCCAGCAGCCAAGTTCTGGGGGGTGAGCAGTTCTTC. This sequence joins TRBV14 and TRBJ2-1; possibly TRBD2 for D (6 bases). Trimming shortened V by 1 base and J by 9 bases, and 10 bases separated the two germline ends. This CDR3 has 13 amino acids. Germline V gene sequence: CDR1 SGHDN, CDR2 FVKESK.

This chain joins TRBV27 and TRBJ1-6; D is unresolved. The V and J ends lost 0 bases and 4 bases respectively, with 7 bases between them. The CDR3 consists of 15 residues. Germline CDR1 MNHEY, CDR2 SMNVEV (reference sequence). The CDR3 coding sequence is TGTGCCAGCAGTTTATCGAGGCGGTATAATTCACCCCTCCACTTT. It yields the protein CASSLSRRYNSPLHF.

The chain combines TRBV5-6 with TRBJ2-7; 7 bases agree with TRBD1. This CDR3 has 14 residues. The junction had 4 bases not matched to a gene; V was cut back by 0 bases and J by 4 bases. In germline, CDR1 is SGHDT, CDR2 YYEEEE. CDR3 residues: CASSLVGGLYEQYF. The DNA of the CDR3 is TGTGCCAGCAGCTTGGTAGGGGGCCTATACGAGCAGTACTTC.

In this sample, this clone turned up once. CDR3 region: CASSHGQGKVTEAFF. Written as DNA, the CDR3 is TGTGCCAGCAGCCACGGACAGGGTAAAGTGACTGAAGCTTTCTTT. The rearrangement uses TRBV11-2 and TRBJ1-1; 8 positions match TRBD1. Per the germline V gene, CDR1 is SGHAT and CDR2 is FQNNGV. The J segment lost 5 bases and the V segment lost 5 bases, leaving 10 bases of the junction unmatched. The CDR3 has 15 residues.

J is TRBJ2-7 and V is TRBV5-1; TRBD2 agrees at 13 bases. The CDR3 is 17 amino acids. Unmatched junction bases numbered 8, after V lost 5 bases and J lost 0 bases. CDR1 and CDR2 from the germline V gene are SGHRS and YFSETQ. This chain's CDR3 is CASRGLAGINSSYEQYF. DNA of the CDR3: TGCGCCAGCAGGGGACTAGCGGGAATAAATAGCTCCTACGAGCAGTACTTC.

The genes are TRBV27 and TRBJ1-5; 9 nucleotides match TRBD1. Per germline, CDR1 MNHEY and CDR2 SMNVEV (reference sequence). V lost 3 bases to trimming and J lost 0 bases; unmatched junction nucleotides: 9. This CDR3 region has 18 residues. The CDR3 bases are TGTGCCAGCAGTTTCCGTGGACAGGGGAAAGATAGCAATCAGCCCCAGCATTTT. Protein product: CASSFRGQGKDSNQPQHF.

The rearrangement uses TRBV7-2 and TRBJ1-2; tentative D call: TRBD1 (5 bases). The CDR3 length is 15 residues. CDR1 is SGHTA and CDR2 is FQGNSA in the germline V gene. V shed 3 bases and J shed 2 bases, with 13 bases lying between them. In DNA, the CDR3 is TGTGCCAGCAGCTTTCAGGGCGGCCAGAACTATGGCTACACCTTC. Encoded protein: CASSFQGGQNYGYTF.

The V call is TRBV10-3, the J call TRBJ1-2; tentative D call: TRBD1 (6 bases). Germline CDR1 reads ENHRY; CDR2 reads SYGVKD. The CDR3 has 14 amino acids. The V end lost 10 bases, the J end lost 2 bases, and 17 bases lay between the germline ends. The CDR3 coding sequence is TGTGCCACCCTTCCGGGACAATCCAACTATGGCTACACCTTC. It codes for CATLPGQSNYGYTF.

The rearrangement joins TRBV11-1 to TRBJ1-1; 7 nucleotides match TRBD1. Germline V lookup: CDR1 SGHAT, CDR2 FQDESV (reference sequence). The CDR3 is made up of 15 amino acids. After removal of 5 bases from V and 1 base from J, the junction contained 7 bases not matched to a gene. The DNA for the CDR3 is TGTGCCAGCAGCCCCAGACAGGGCAGGAACACTGAAGCTTTCTTT. Translating it yields CASSPRQGRNTEAFF.

The chain joins TRBV18 to TRBJ2-2; D is undetermined. The CDR3 totals 16 residues. Germline assignment: CDR1 KGHSH and CDR2 LQKENI. V lost 2 bases to trimming and J lost 1 base, with 11 bases between them. CDR3 bases: TGTGCCAGCTCACCAGCGAACCGATTGAACACCGGGGAGCTGTTTTTT. Its protein product is CASSPANRLNTGELFF. Full variable domain (missing parts from reference TRBV18 and TRBJ2-2): NAGVMQNPRHLVRRRGQEARLRCSPMKGHSHVYWYRQLPEEGLKFMVYLQKENIIDESGMPKERFSAEFPKEGPSILRIQQVVRGDSAAYFCASSPANRLNTGELFFGEGSRLTVL.

This chain uses TRBV7-9 with TRBJ1-2, with 9 bases lining up with TRBD1. With 4 bases clipped from V and 2 bases from J, the junction kept 5 bases outside the gene matches. Germline V gene sequence: CDR1 SEHNR, CDR2 FQNEAQ (reference sequence). The CDR3 totals 15 residues. This CDR3 is CASSSTGGLNYGYTF. The CDR3 nucleotides are TGTGCCAGCAGCTCGACAGGGGGGTTAAACTATGGCTACACCTTC.

Concerning this clone: Sequence at one end of the junction differs from germline and may be a read error. This chain joins TRBV7-9 and TRBJ2-7; the match to TRBD1 covers 7 bases. Germline lookup yields CDR1 SEHNR and CDR2 FQNEAQ (reference sequence). The CDR3 contains 12 residues. In DNA form, the CDR3 reads TGTTCCAGCAGCTGGACAGGATACGAGCAGTACTTC. Translated, it gives CSSSWTGYEQYF.

The chain has TRBV5-4 and TRBJ2-7; TRBD2 matches 10 bases. The CDR3 is made up of 13 amino acids. Germline V lookup: CDR1 SGHNT, CDR2 YYREEE (reference sequence). With V trimmed by 4 bases and J by 11 bases, 9 bases remained unmatched. For the CDR3, the DNA is TGTGCCAGCAGCGACACCCTAGCGGGAGAGGAGTACTTC. Translated: CASSDTLAGEEYF.

This clone was seen just once. The rearrangement links TRBV7-3 to TRBJ2-7; 11 bases map to TRBD2. This CDR3 spans 15 amino acids. The V gene end was trimmed by 5 bases and the J gene end by 1 base; junction bases not matched to a gene: 4. CDR1 is SGHTA and CDR2 is FQGTGA in the germline V gene. This CDR3 reads CASSKLAGESYEQYF. The CDR3 DNA reads TGTGCCAGCAGCAAACTAGCGGGAGAATCCTACGAGCAGTACTTC.

The chain is built from TRBV5-4 and TRBJ1-1, with D tentatively TRBD1 (5 bases). Trimming cost V 4 bases and J 3 bases, with 13 bases left between them. The CDR3 extends over 14 amino acids. Looked up from germline, CDR1 is SGHNT and CDR2 is YYREEE (reference sequence). CDR3 residues: CASSPSQVYTEAFF. CDR3 nucleotide sequence: TGTGCCAGCAGCCCTTCACAGGTGTACACTGAAGCTTTCTTT. The full variable domain, in which reference TRBV5-4 and TRBJ1-1 provide the parts outside the CDR3, is ETGVTQSPTHLIKTRGQQVTLRCSSQSGHNTVSWYQQALGQGPQFIFQYYREEENGRGNFPPRFSGLQFPNYSSELNVNALELDDSALYLCASSPSQVYTEAFFGQGTRLTVV.

V is TRBV27 and J is TRBJ2-3; TRBD2 aligns across 16 bases. The CDR3 runs 19 residues. The V segment lost 5 bases and the J segment 4 bases; nucleotides outside the gene matches: 12. In germline, CDR1 is MNHEY, CDR2 SMNVEV (reference sequence). CDR3 coding DNA: TGTGCCAGCAGTCCGGGGGGACTAGCGGGAGGGCCTAGGGCAGATACGCAGTATTTT. It yields the protein CASSPGGLAGGPRADTQYF.

The CDR3: CATSTGQVIYEQYF. In DNA form, the CDR3 reads TGTGCCACCTCGACGGGACAGGTAATCTACGAGCAGTACTTC. The chain uses TRBV2 and TRBJ2-7; 8 bases agree with TRBD1. Germline values: CDR1 SNHLY, CDR2 FYNNEI. Trimming removed 10 bases from V and 3 bases from J; junction bases left unmatched: 11. CDR3 length equals 14 residues.

V and J are TRBV7-8 and TRBJ1-4; TRBD1 aligns across 7 bases. The germline V gene encodes CDR1 SGHVS and CDR2 FQNEAQ. CDR3 length: 15 residues. V was pared by 5 bases and J by 1 base, with 4 bases of the junction left unmatched. CDR3 bases: TGTGCCAGCAGCCTTCGACAGGGAACTAATGAAAAACTGTTTTTT. Its translation: CASSLRQGTNEKLFF.

The rearrangement joins TRBV5-1 to TRBJ1-4; TRBD1 aligns across 9 bases. The trim removed 0 bases at V and 4 bases at J, leaving 4 bases unmatched. Germline V lookup: CDR1 SGHRS, CDR2 YFSETQ. The CDR3 spans 16 residues. CDR3 nucleotide sequence: TGCGCCAGCAGCTTGGGGGGACAGGGTGATAATGAAAAACTGTTTTTT. Translated, it gives CASSLGGQGDNEKLFF.

V is TRBV7-2 and J is TRBJ1-3; the D is unclear. The CDR3 has 14 residues. Germline-derived CDR1 and CDR2 are SGHTA and FQGNSA. V lost 1 base and J lost 0, with 4 bases in between. The CDR3 sequence is CASSLGSSGNTIYF. Here the CDR3 DNA reads TGTGCCAGCAGCTTAGGCAGCTCTGGAAACACCATATATTTT.

This chain uses TRBV4-2 with TRBJ2-7; 7 bases align to TRBD1. The CDR3 runs to 19 residues. The V gene end was trimmed by 4 bases and the J gene end by 6 bases; junction bases not matched to a gene: 24. Per the germline V gene, CDR1 is LGHNA and CDR2 is YNFKEQ. The CDR3 here is CASSLVEETLDRLSSEQYF. The CDR3 DNA reads TGTGCCAGCAGCCTCGTCGAGGAAACCTTGGACAGGTTAAGTAGCGAGCAGTACTTC.

The rearrangement links TRBV29-1 to TRBJ2-1, with 7 nucleotides matching TRBD2. CDR1 is SQVTM, CDR2 ANQGSEA, per germline. This CDR3 region has 13 residues. V dropped 7 bases and J dropped 0; count of bases not matched to a gene: 3. CDR3 in amino acids: CSGGGTSYNEQFF. CDR3 DNA sequence: TGCAGCGGGGGGGGGACCTCCTACAATGAGCAGTTCTTC.

The rearrangement links TRBV5-8 to TRBJ1-5; D call uncertain. In germline, CDR1 is SGHTS, CDR2 YDEGEE. The CDR3 has 15 residues. V shed 4 bases and J shed 0 bases, with 11 bases lying between them. The CDR3 sequence is CASSKREVSNQPQHF. CDR3 bases: TGTGCCAGCAGCAAACGGGAGGTTAGCAATCAGCCCCAGCATTTT. Filled out from reference TRBV5-8 and TRBJ1-5, the complete variable domain reads EAGVTQSPTHLIKTRGQQATLRCSPISGHTSVYWYQQALGLGLQFLLWYDEGEERNRGNFPPRFSGRQFPNYSSELNVNALELEDSALYLCASSKREVSNQPQHFGDGTRLSIL.

The V and J genes are TRBV7-9 and TRBJ2-1; TRBD2 matches 8 bases. V trimming: 4 bases; J trimming: 7 bases; junction bases outside the gene matches: 15. The germline CDR1 and CDR2 sequences are SEHNR and FQNEAQ (reference sequence). This CDR3 is built from 17 residues. CDR3 sequence reads: CASSSRPGTRHANEQFF. CDR3 coding DNA: TGTGCCAGCAGCTCCCGTCCCGGGACTAGGCACGCAAATGAGCAGTTCTTC.